The sequence of this T cell receptor beta chain was determined in a study of T cell responses to AZD1222 COVID-19 vaccine. General study results and limits: Variant regions that are unmutated are reportedly the target of nearly half of spike-specific TCRs. The donor group comprised mostly white British people and more females; the analysis possibly underestimated clonal diversity.

Profiling relied on immunoSEQ multiplex PCR, and the TCRdb table lists in-frame clones only, not all of them. Of some 60,000 clones in the sample, more than 60% were seen once. Remarks on this clone: As yet, its antigen is unknown.

This clonotype was sampled from an adult who received the AZD1222 COVID-19 vaccine. The starting material was peripheral blood, obtained 28 days after the second AZD1222 dose.

The CDR3, as DNA: TGTGCCAGCAGGGACGCCGGGACAGGGAAGTTCGAGCAGTACTTC. Translation: CASRDAGTGKFEQYF. The genes are TRBV6-6 and TRBJ2-7, with TRBD1 matching over 9 bases. The CDR3 covers 15 residues. Germline-derived CDR1 and CDR2 are MNHNY and SVGAGI (reference sequence). The ends lost 6 bases at V and 6 bases at J; junction bases unmatched: 12.